This T cell receptor beta chain came from a study of CD8+ T cells in alopecia areata. Study-wide background: Patients in the treated group were given tofacitinib by mouth, 5 to 10 mg twice a day. Scoring of severity for treated patients was based on percentage of affected scalp area.

Study-wide points: Many expanded lesional clones remained in scalp and blood on tofacitinib.

cDNA prepared by RNA extraction and subsequent reverse transcription served as the template for sequencing. Method: immunoSEQ multiplex PCR; TCRdb's copy keeps in-frame clones and lacks some. The sample yields more than 150,000 clones, roughly 64% seen once. Germline CDR1 SQVTM, CDR2 ANQGSEA. This CDR3 has 13 amino acids. Unmatched junction bases numbered 5, after V lost 6 bases and J lost 5 bases. This clone came up a few times. The antigen is not known. Treatment described: oral pan-JAK inhibitor, 5-10 mg twice daily. This clonotype originated in a human donor with alopecia areata. The sequencing here drew on CD8+ T cells sorted from blood, taken at week 24, from a patient treated with tofacitinib. This sequence joins TRBV29-1 and TRBJ1-5; TRBD1 aligns across 9 bases. In nucleotides, the CDR3 is TGCAGCGTGGGGACAGGGTTGGATCAGCCCCAGCATTTT. Translated, it gives CSVGTGLDQPQHF.